Below are 27 T cell receptor gamma chains sequenced from a single sample in a study of Vδ1+ human thymocytes. For these receptors, no antigen is known. RNA was extracted from the cells and then reverse transcribed. Pooled V-gene forward primers with one constant-region reverse primer generated the CDR3 amplicons by multiplex PCR. TCRdb used CATT to re-call clones from the multiplex PCR reads. The sample consists of 25,000 to 35,000 gamma-chain clones, more than 15% of them appearing once. Points from the study as a whole: Highly polyclonal TRG and TRD repertoires with Gaussian CDR3 length distributions appeared in thymus.

Sequencing was carried out using Vdelta1+ gamma-delta thymocytes from the thymus. As for subset: FACS-sorted CD3+ TCRalphabeta- TCRVdelta1+ TCRVdelta2- thymocytes. These receptors all stem from a boy under three years old who had congenital heart surgery.

This clone turned up a few times. V gene TRGV9 combines with J gene TRGJ1 or TRGJ2. The ends lost 3 bases at V and 3 bases at J; junction bases unmatched: 17. There are 17 residues in the CDR3. Germline CDR1 and CDR2: GITISATS and ISYDGTV (reference sequence). The CDR3 nucleotides read TGTGCCTTGTGGGAGCCGCATATATGTAATAGTTATTATAAGAAACTCTTT. Translating gives CALWEPHICNSYYKKLF.

This clone was seen only a few times. The rearrangement links TRGV9 to TRGJ1 or TRGJ2. The CDR3 is 13 residues long. CDR1 and CDR2 from the germline V gene are GITISATS and ISYDGTV (reference sequence). The V segment lost 3 bases and the J segment 3 bases; nucleotides outside the gene matches: 5. The CDR3 DNA sequence: TGTGCCTTGTGGGAGTGGGTTTATTATAAGAAACTCTTT. It yields the protein CALWEWVYYKKLF.

This clone was counted between two and nine times. This chain joins TRGV9 and TRGJ1 or TRGJ2. The germline V gene encodes CDR1 GITISATS and CDR2 ISYDGTV (reference sequence). The CDR3 extends over 14 amino acids. Germline trimming cut 3 bases from V and 3 bases from J; bases unmatched to any gene: 8. Here the CDR3 reads CALWEPTFYYKKLF. DNA for the CDR3: TGTGCCTTGTGGGAGCCGACCTTTTATTATAAGAAACTCTTT.

The chain joins TRGV4 to TRGJP2. The CDR3 contains 10 residues. Per the germline V gene, CDR1 is EGSTGY and CDR2 is YDSYTSSV. The V gene end was trimmed by 9 bases and the J gene end by 8 bases; junction bases not matched to a gene: 3. The CDR3 is CATPDWIKTF. Written as DNA, the CDR3 is TGTGCCACCCCAGATTGGATCAAGACGTTT.

Regarding this clone: The identical CDR3 is also encoded by other nucleotide sequences in the sample. V and J are TRGV2 and TRGJP2. The CDR3 is made up of 15 amino acids. Germline values: CDR1 EGSNGY, CDR2 YDSYNSKV. After removal of 4 bases from V and 3 bases from J, the junction contained 8 bases not matched to a gene. CDR3: CATWDGPGSDWIKTF. In DNA, the CDR3 is TGTGCCACCTGGGATGGGCCCGGTAGTGATTGGATCAAGACGTTT.

The rearrangement links TRGV4 to TRGJ1 or TRGJ2. The germline V gene encodes CDR1 EGSTGY and CDR2 YDSYTSSV. V lost 8 bases to trimming and J lost 8 bases; unmatched junction nucleotides: 6. This CDR3 is built from 10 residues. CDR3 sequence: CATFFNKKLF. The CDR3, as DNA: TGTGCCACCTTCTTTAATAAGAAACTCTTT.

The chain employs TRGV4 and TRGJP2. J gave up 0 bases and V 5 bases, and 3 bases lay outside the gene matches. From germline, CDR1 is EGSTGY and CDR2 YDSYTSSV. The CDR3 has 14 residues. The CDR3 spells CATWANSSDWIKTF. CDR3 in DNA: TGTGCCACCTGGGCCAATAGTAGTGATTGGATCAAGACGTTT.

Points on this clone: A much bigger clone sits one base away, suggesting this may be a read error. V and J are TRGV4 and TRGJP2. Germline lookup yields CDR1 EGSTGY and CDR2 YDSYTSSV. The ends lost 6 bases at V and 2 bases at J; junction bases unmatched: 3. The CDR3 totals 13 residues. CDR3: CATWYSSDWIKTF. The CDR3 bases are TGTGCCACCTGGTACAGTAGTGATTGGATCAAGACGTTT.

This sequence joins TRGV4 and TRGJ1 or TRGJ2. The germline gives CDR1 EGSTGY, CDR2 YDSYTSSV. The CDR3 is 10 residues long. Trimming took 9 bases from V and 12 from J; bases not matched to a gene: 11. The CDR3 DNA reads as TGTGCCACCCCCCGCCTGGGGAAACTCTTT. This encodes CATPRLGKLF.

On this clone: A much larger clonotype is one base distant, so this may be a read error. V is TRGV3 and J is TRGJ1 or TRGJ2. The germline V gene encodes CDR1 VTNTFY and CDR2 YDVSTARD (reference sequence). There are 11 residues in the CDR3. V lost 6 bases and J lost 4; bases outside the gene matches: 3. This CDR3 reads CATWYYYKKLF. The CDR3 region has the DNA TGTGCCACCTGGTACTATTATAAGAAACTCTTT.

The table lists this clone with a few counts. Additional DNA sequences in this sample encode the identical CDR3. J is TRGJ1 or TRGJ2 and V is TRGV2. V dropped 1 base and J dropped 4; count of bases not matched to a gene: 4. This CDR3 is 13 amino acids long. Germline CDR1 reads EGSNGY; CDR2 reads YDSYNSKV. CDR3 residues: CATWDGPYYKKLF. In DNA form, the CDR3 reads TGTGCCACCTGGGACGGCCCATATTATAAGAAACTCTTT.

This clone has more than one count but fewer than ten. The sample holds other DNA sequences that translate to the same CDR3. This chain links TRGV4 with TRGJP2. Germline V CDR1 and CDR2: EGSTGY, YDSYTSSV. This CDR3 is 12 amino acids long. V lost 8 bases, J lost 2 bases, and 2 bases stayed unmatched. CDR3 region: CATYSSDWIKTF. The CDR3 DNA reads TGTGCCACCTACAGTAGTGATTGGATCAAGACGTTT.

This chain links TRGV4 with TRGJ1 or TRGJ2. The CDR3 covers 12 residues. The germline gives CDR1 EGSTGY, CDR2 YDSYTSSV. Trimming took 1 base from V and 12 from J; bases not matched to a gene: 9. The CDR3 loop is CATWDGAWGKLF. CDR3 nucleotide sequence: TGTGCCACCTGGGATGGAGCCTGGGGGAAACTCTTT.

The chain links TRGV2 to TRGJP2. V lost 5 bases, J lost 2 bases, and 5 bases stayed unmatched. This CDR3 is built from 14 residues. Looked up from germline, CDR1 is EGSNGY and CDR2 is YDSYNSKV. The CDR3 bases are TGTGCCACCTGGGGTAAAAGTAGTGATTGGATCAAGACGTTT. This sequence encodes CATWGKSSDWIKTF.

Worth noting for this clone: Other DNA sequences from this sample encode an identical CDR3 as well. The chain carries TRGV4 and TRGJP2. After removal of 0 bases from V and 5 bases from J, the junction contained 12 bases not matched to a gene. This CDR3 is built from 17 residues. Germline V gives CDR1 EGSTGY, CDR2 YDSYTSSV. The CDR3 DNA reads TGTGCCACCTGGGATGGGCCTCTTGAGGGCAGTGATTGGATCAAGACGTTT. It encodes CATWDGPLEGSDWIKTF.

V and J are TRGV4 and TRGJ1 or TRGJ2. Trimming took 3 bases from V and 4 from J; bases not matched to a gene: 6. The V gene's germline CDR1 is EGSTGY and CDR2 YDSYTSSV. This CDR3 spans 13 amino acids. CDR3 DNA: TGTGCCACCTGGGATATACTATATTATAAGAAACTCTTT. This sequence encodes CATWDILYYKKLF.

This clone came up a few times. This sequence joins TRGV4 and TRGJ1 or TRGJ2. This CDR3 comprises 15 residues. Germline CDR1 is EGSTGY and CDR2 is YDSYTSSV. The V and J ends lost 3 bases and 1 base, in that order; junction bases with no gene match: 9. The CDR3 protein is CATWDRTANYYKKLF. CDR3 nucleotides: TGTGCCACCTGGGATCGAACAGCAAATTATTATAAGAAACTCTTT.

A note on this clone: At the DNA level, this CDR3 is encoded by other sequences in the same sample as well. The V and J genes are TRGV3 and TRGJ1 or TRGJ2. Per the germline V gene, CDR1 is VTNTFY and CDR2 is YDVSTARD (reference sequence). This CDR3 comprises 13 residues. The ends lost 0 bases at V and 6 bases at J; junction bases unmatched: 5. For the CDR3, the DNA is TGTGCCACCTGGGACAGGCGACGTTATAAGAAACTCTTT. It specifies CATWDRRRYKKLF.

This clone was picked up one time. The chain carries TRGV2 and TRGJ1 or TRGJ2. This CDR3 is built from 15 residues. V lost 0 bases to trimming and J lost 4 bases; unmatched junction nucleotides: 9. The germline V gene has CDR1 EGSNGY and CDR2 YDSYNSKV. The CDR3 sequence is CATWDGPPYYYKKLF. The CDR3, as DNA: TGTGCCACCTGGGACGGGCCCCCCTACTATTATAAGAAACTCTTT.

This clone occurred a few times. A much larger clone sits a single nucleotide away, making a read error possible. This sample includes further DNA sequences coding for the same CDR3. The chain combines TRGV2 with TRGJ1 or TRGJ2. V lost 0 bases, J lost 6 bases, and 5 bases stayed unmatched. The CDR3 extends over 13 amino acids. Germline loops: CDR1 EGSNGY, CDR2 YDSYNSKV. DNA of the CDR3: TGTGCCACCTGGGACGGGCCCCTTTATAAGAAACTCTTT. Translated, it gives CATWDGPLYKKLF.

This clone showed up just a few times. Germline and junction disagree at one end, which may indicate a read error. Other DNA sequences in the same sample also yield this CDR3. The gene calls are TRGV2 and TRGJ1 or TRGJ2. This CDR3 has 11 residues. Germline loops: CDR1 EGSNGY, CDR2 YDSYNSKV. The CDR3 nucleotides read TGTGCCACCTGGGACGGGAGGAAGAAGCTCTTT. Protein product: CATWDGRKKLF.

The V call is TRGV2, the J call TRGJP2. The germline gives CDR1 EGSNGY, CDR2 YDSYNSKV. V lost 1 base to trimming and J lost 12 bases; unmatched junction nucleotides: 2. There are 11 residues in the CDR3. The chain's CDR3 is CATWDGGIKTF. The CDR3 DNA reads TGTGCCACCTGGGACGGCGGGATCAAGACGTTT.

The table lists this clone with a few counts. The chain is built from TRGV5 and TRGJ1 or TRGJ2. The CDR3 extends over 13 amino acids. The V gene end was trimmed by 0 bases and the J gene end by 5 bases; junction bases not matched to a gene: 4. Looked up from germline, CDR1 is VINAFY and CDR2 is YDVSNSKD. Here the CDR3 reads CATWDRRNYKKLF. CDR3 coding DNA: TGTGCCACCTGGGACAGGCGAAATTATAAGAAACTCTTT.

J is TRGJP and V is TRGV9. There are 17 residues in the CDR3. The V segment lost 2 bases and the J segment 6 bases; nucleotides outside the gene matches: 7. The V gene's germline CDR1 is GITISATS and CDR2 ISYDGTV (reference sequence). CDR3: CALWEGKPELGKKIKVF. CDR3 nucleotide sequence: TGTGCCTTGTGGGAGGGGAAGCCAGAGTTGGGCAAAAAAATCAAGGTATTT.

The genes are TRGV2 and TRGJP2. CDR3 length: 14 residues. Germline assignment: CDR1 EGSNGY and CDR2 YDSYNSKV. Trimming cost V 0 bases and J 9 bases; bases outside gene matches: 7. Here the CDR3 reads CATWDGSTYWIKTF. CDR3 in DNA: TGTGCCACCTGGGACGGGTCTACCTATTGGATCAAGACGTTT.

The V call is TRGV3, the J call TRGJ1 or TRGJ2. The CDR3 extends over 13 amino acids. In germline, CDR1 is VTNTFY, CDR2 YDVSTARD (reference sequence). After removal of 1 base from V and 11 bases from J, the junction contained 11 bases not matched to a gene. In nucleotides, the CDR3 is TGTGCCACCTGGGACAGATGGTTCATTCAGAAACTCTTT. It translates to CATWDRWFIQKLF.

This clone was counted only a few times. The chain links TRGV9 to TRGJ1 or TRGJ2. The CDR3 is 15 amino acids. Per germline, CDR1 GITISATS and CDR2 ISYDGTV (reference sequence). The V segment lost 6 bases and the J segment 3 bases; nucleotides outside the gene matches: 14. DNA for the CDR3: TGTGCCTTGTGGAAAAAAAAACGGGGTTATTATAAGAAACTCTTT. Protein sequence: CALWKKKRGYYKKLF.